Below are 25 T cell receptor beta chains sequenced from a single sample in a study of OX40 agonist ivuxolimab in advanced cancers. Library preparation employed the immunoSEQ multiplex PCR assay. The immuneACCESS repertoire file appears here via TCRdb, limited to in-frame rearrangements. These files lack a portion of the clones; in checked studies, under half of the deficit traces to unresolved V genes, and the cause of the others is not known. For this sample there are around 75,000 clones; over 85% appear just once. The ten most abundant clones make up around 2.4% of the sample. The source material was CD4+ or CD8+ T cells sorted from blood, sampled in a trial of the OX40 agonist ivuxolimab. The receptors derive from an adult with an advanced solid tumor such as melanoma, head and neck, liver or kidney cancer.

The chain couples TRBV4-2 to TRBJ1-2; the D is unclear. This CDR3 is 15 amino acids long. Trimming took off 4 bases at V and 3 bases at J, with 15 bases between the two ends. Per germline, CDR1 LGHNA and CDR2 YNFKEQ. This chain's CDR3 is CASSPPGGRDYGYTF. The DNA of the CDR3 is TGTGCCAGCAGCCCTCCCGGCGGGAGGGACTATGGCTACACCTTC.

V is TRBV5-8 and J is TRBJ2-7, with a weak D call TRBD1 (6 bases). Germline CDR1 reads SGHTS; CDR2 reads YDEGEE. The CDR3 has 11 amino acids. The germline V and J ends were trimmed by 3 bases and 10 bases, with 11 bases remaining between them. This CDR3 is CASSWTEYQYF. The CDR3 DNA reads TGTGCCAGCAGCTGGACAGAATATCAGTACTTC. The variable domain in full, completed from reference TRBV5-8 and TRBJ2-7, reads EAGVTQSPTHLIKTRGQQATLRCSPISGHTSVYWYQQALGLGLQFLLWYDEGEERNRGNFPPRFSGRQFPNYSSELNVNALELEDSALYLCASSWTEYQYFGPGTRLTVT.

The chain couples TRBV7-2 to TRBJ1-2; 11 bases map to TRBD1. Germline CDR1 and CDR2: SGHTA and FQGNSA. V lost 5 bases to trimming and J lost 6 bases; unmatched junction nucleotides: 5. The CDR3 length is 14 residues. CDR3 sequence: CASSPDRGQNGYTF. The CDR3 DNA sequence: TGTGCCAGCAGCCCGGACAGGGGGCAGAATGGCTACACCTTC.

V gene TRBV2 combines with J gene TRBJ1-2, with D perhaps matching TRBD1 (5 bases). The V gene lost 4 bases and the J gene lost 3 bases, with 9 bases spanning the gap. Germline loops: CDR1 SNHLY, CDR2 FYNNEI. This CDR3 contains 13 residues. DNA for the CDR3: TGTGCCAGCAGTGGTGGGGGGGACTATGGCTACACCTTC. This translates into CASSGGGDYGYTF. The entire variable domain, with the rest obtained from reference TRBV2 and TRBJ1-2, is as follows: EPEVTQTPSHQVTQMGQEVILRCVPISNHLYFYWYRQILGQKVEFLVSFYNNEISEKSEIFDDQFSVERPDGSNFTLKIRSTKLEDSAMYFCASSGGGDYGYTFGSGTRLTVV.

This rearrangement joins TRBV5-1 to TRBJ2-7; unclear D gene. The CDR3 runs to 12 residues. CDR1 is SGHRS, CDR2 YFSETQ, per germline. Trimming pared 6 bases from V and 7 bases from J, leaving 14 bases between. CDR3 sequence (DNA): TGCGCCAGCATCACCCCAGGTGGGGAGCAGTACTTC. Amino acid sequence: CASITPGGEQYF.

V is TRBV25-1 and J is TRBJ2-5; TRBD1 agrees at 7 bases. This CDR3 region has 14 residues. CDR1 is MGHDK and CDR2 is SYGVNS in the germline V gene. V lost 4 bases and J lost 4; bases outside the gene matches: 6. The CDR3 sequence: CASSGQGRGETQYF. CDR3 nucleotide sequence: TGTGCCAGCAGTGGACAGGGTAGAGGAGAGACCCAGTACTTC.

CDR3: CASSEDQRLAGVEQYF. The DNA for the CDR3 is TGTGCCAGCAGTGAGGACCAACGACTAGCGGGAGTCGAGCAGTACTTC. This chain uses TRBV2 with TRBJ2-7; 12 positions agree with TRBD2. The CDR3 spans 16 residues. The junction had 9 bases not matched to a gene; V was cut back by 3 bases and J by 6 bases. Germline assignment: CDR1 SNHLY and CDR2 FYNNEI.

The rearrangement uses TRBV5-4 and TRBJ1-2; unclear D gene. V was trimmed by 2 bases and J by 4 bases, leaving 12 bases between them. This CDR3 has 14 residues. The germline CDR1 and CDR2 sequences are SGHNT and YYREEE (reference sequence). CDR3 residues: CASSLEGYSYGYTF. CDR3 bases: TGTGCCAGCAGCTTAGAAGGGTATAGCTATGGCTACACCTTC.

The chain combines TRBV10-2 with TRBJ2-3; tentatively, D is TRBD1 or TRBD2 (5 bases each). V was shortened by 3 bases and J by 4 bases, with 17 bases between the two germline ends. The CDR3 extends over 16 amino acids. From germline, CDR1 is WSHSY and CDR2 SAAADI. Written as DNA, the CDR3 is TGCGCCAGCAGTGATCCCTATGGGGCGGGCCCAGATACGCAGTATTTT. Amino acids: CASSDPYGAGPDTQYF.

The rearrangement uses TRBV6-1 and TRBJ1-1; D might be TRBD1 (5 bases). There are 15 residues in the CDR3. Trimming removed 6 bases at V and 3 bases at J, with 17 bases between. Germline V gene data show CDR1 as MNHNS and CDR2 as SASEGT. The CDR3 here is CASSSKGVGDTEAFF. The CDR3 DNA sequence: TGTGCCAGCAGCTCTAAAGGGGTGGGGGACACTGAAGCTTTCTTT.

This chain connects TRBV2 to TRBJ1-5, with D unclear. The CDR3 spans 13 residues. Germline V gene data show CDR1 as SNHLY and CDR2 as FYNNEI. V lost 8 bases, J lost 4 bases, and 12 bases lay in between. DNA of the CDR3: TGTGCCAGCCACCGGGTCCTTAATCAGCCCCAGCATTTT. This translates into CASHRVLNQPQHF.

V usage is TRBV6-6 and J usage is TRBJ2-5; D gene unclear. Germline loops: CDR1 MNHNY, CDR2 SVGAGI (reference sequence). Trimming shortened V by 3 bases and J by 1 base, and 15 bases separated the two germline ends. The CDR3 has 16 amino acids. CDR3 bases: TGTGCCAGCAGTTATCCCCGAGGCGGCACCCAAGAGACCCAGTACTTC. Encoded protein: CASSYPRGGTQETQYF.

V usage is TRBV9 and J usage is TRBJ2-6; D not resolved. Germline V gene data show CDR1 as SGDLS and CDR2 as YYNGEE. V was clipped by 0 bases and J by 0 bases, with 4 bases between them. The length of the CDR3 is 15 residues. The CDR3 DNA reads as TGTGCCAGCAGCGTAGTAAGCTCTGGGGCCAACGTCCTGACTTTC. Translating gives CASSVVSSGANVLTF.

J is TRBJ2-7 and V is TRBV28, with D perhaps matching TRBD2 (6 bases). V was shortened by 6 bases and J by 0 bases, with 12 bases between the two germline ends. CDR1 and CDR2 (germline): MDHEN, SYDVKM. The length of the CDR3 is 14 residues. The CDR3 nucleotides read TGTGCCAGCAGCCCCGCGGGGCCCTCCTACGAGCAGTACTTC. It yields the protein CASSPAGPSYEQYF.

This sequence joins TRBV5-1 and TRBJ1-5; D remains unclear. This CDR3 is built from 13 residues. Trimming removed 0 bases from V and 10 bases from J, with 11 bases in between. Germline V lookup: CDR1 SGHRS, CDR2 YFSETQ. The CDR3: CASSLGPTSPQHF. Here the CDR3 DNA reads TGCGCCAGCAGCTTGGGCCCAACCTCACCCCAGCATTTT.

The CDR3 nucleotides are TGTGCCAGCAGCGAGACCGGGGGGCCCGGGGTTTTAGAGACCCAGTACTTC. As protein: CASSETGGPGVLETQYF. The chain is built from TRBV4-2 and TRBJ2-5; TRBD2 might be the D (7 bases). Germline assignment: CDR1 LGHNA and CDR2 YNFKEQ. The CDR3 runs to 17 residues. The V gene lost 5 bases and the J gene lost 4 bases, with 23 bases spanning the gap.

J is TRBJ1-1 and V is TRBV5-1; no clear D gene. Germline loops: CDR1 SGHRS, CDR2 YFSETQ. The CDR3 is made up of 14 amino acids. V lost 0 bases to trimming and J lost 1 base, with 7 bases between them. CDR3 sequence (DNA): TGCGCCAGCAGCTTGGAGGACGAGAACACTGAAGCTTTCTTT. It yields the protein CASSLEDENTEAFF.

The chain carries TRBV7-2 and TRBJ1-4, with D possibly TRBD1 on 6 matching bases. V was pared by 2 bases and J by 8 bases, with 15 bases between. The CDR3 loop spans 15 amino acids. Germline V gene sequence: CDR1 SGHTA, CDR2 FQGNSA. The CDR3 nucleotides read TGTGCCAGCAGCTTATCCCCACAGGGAGGGGAAAAACTGTTTTTT. It encodes CASSLSPQGGEKLFF.

A single count supports this clone. The genes are TRBV28 and TRBJ1-6; maybe TRBD1 (5 bases). Germline loops: CDR1 MDHEN, CDR2 SYDVKM. The CDR3 is made up of 20 amino acids. With 6 bases removed from V and 0 bases from J, the gap between germline ends came to 24 bases. This CDR3 reads CASRPPILGTASSYNSPLHF. CDR3 coding DNA: TGTGCCAGCAGACCACCCATCCTAGGGACGGCGAGCTCCTATAATTCACCCCTCCACTTT.

The chain recombines TRBV2 with TRBJ1-1, with D perhaps TRBD1 (5 bases). V lost 2 bases to trimming and J lost 1 base, with 8 bases between them. Germline V gene data show CDR1 as SNHLY and CDR2 as FYNNEI. The CDR3 sequence is 14 residues long. This CDR3 is CASSEQGPNTEAFF. CDR3 DNA sequence: TGTGCCAGCAGTGAACAGGGACCGAACACTGAAGCTTTCTTT.

The chain joins TRBV7-6 to TRBJ1-6; 8 bases are a match to TRBD1. The ends lost 1 base at V and 7 bases at J; junction bases unmatched: 9. In germline, CDR1 is SGHVS, CDR2 FNYEAQ. The CDR3 loop spans 17 amino acids. CDR3 sequence reads: CASSLGRRTGLNSPLHF. CDR3 DNA sequence: TGTGCCAGCAGCTTAGGTCGGAGGACAGGGCTAAATTCACCCCTCCACTTT.

The chain recombines TRBV6-1 with TRBJ2-3; either TRBD1 or TRBD2 may supply D (5 bases each). The CDR3 extends over 15 amino acids. Trimming took off 6 bases at V and 2 bases at J, with 15 bases between the two ends. Germline V gives CDR1 MNHNS, CDR2 SASEGT. The CDR3 loop is CASRSPIGTTDTQYF. The CDR3 region has the DNA TGTGCCAGCAGGTCCCCCATTGGGACCACAGATACGCAGTATTTT.

This clone was counted a single time. J is TRBJ1-1 and V is TRBV5-1, with no clear D. The germline CDR1 and CDR2 sequences are SGHRS and YFSETQ. Trimming stripped 1 base from V and 0 bases from J, with 7 bases between. The length of the CDR3 is 14 residues. CDR3 bases: TGCGCCAGCAGCTTGTCCGAGTTGAACACTGAAGCTTTCTTT. Protein sequence: CASSLSELNTEAFF.

V and J are TRBV5-1 and TRBJ1-4; D remains ambiguous. The V gene lost 0 bases and the J gene lost 6 bases, with 15 bases spanning the gap. CDR1 SGHRS and CDR2 YFSETQ come from the germline V gene. CDR3 length: 16 residues. Written as DNA, the CDR3 is TGCGCCAGCAGCTTGGGCCCGACGGGCGTGGATGAAAAACTGTTTTTT. This encodes CASSLGPTGVDEKLFF. The whole variable domain, filled in from reference TRBV5-1 and TRBJ1-4, reads KAGVTQTPRYLIKTRGQQVTLSCSPISGHRSVSWYQQTPGQGLQFLFEYFSETQRNKGNFPGRFSGRQFSNSRSEMNVSTLELGDSALYLCASSLGPTGVDEKLFFGSGTQLSVL.

V usage is TRBV6-5 and J usage is TRBJ2-3, with D possibly being TRBD1 or TRBD2 (5 bases each). Between the trimmed V and J ends, which lost 7 bases and 0 bases, there was a span of 14 bases. This CDR3 has 15 residues. The germline V gene encodes CDR1 MNHEY and CDR2 SVGAGI. The CDR3 protein is CASNLGRLSTDTQYF. The CDR3 DNA reads as TGTGCCAGCAACTTGGGACGGCTTAGCACAGATACGCAGTATTTT.